In this sample, the clone carrying this TCR beta chain turned up many times. No antigen is known for it. The read terminates 3 residues ahead of where the CDR3 ends, so the germline J gene completes it. This entry is derived from a study of T cell clonality in common variable immunodeficiency. The CDR3 has 13 residues. V dropped 0 bases and J dropped 0 bases, with 4 bases sitting between them. Germline assignment: CDR1 SGHTS and CDR2 YDEGEE. Study findings and constraints: Common variable immunodeficiency TCR beta sequences reportedly had fewer deletions and N-nucleotide insertions.

This table comes from immunoSEQ multiplex PCR, and its TCRdb copy is limited to in-frame clones, with some not included. The sample shows 35,000 or so clones, none of them appearing just once. This sequence was found in a human donor with common variable immunodeficiency. The sample consisted of peripheral blood mononuclear cells. This chain links TRBV5-8 with TRBJ2-7; D ambiguous. The CDR3 DNA, read in part, is TGTGCCAGCAGCTTGGGTCACTCCTACGAG. Amino acid sequence: CASSLGHSYE. The whole CDR3 protein is CASSLGHSYEQYF.